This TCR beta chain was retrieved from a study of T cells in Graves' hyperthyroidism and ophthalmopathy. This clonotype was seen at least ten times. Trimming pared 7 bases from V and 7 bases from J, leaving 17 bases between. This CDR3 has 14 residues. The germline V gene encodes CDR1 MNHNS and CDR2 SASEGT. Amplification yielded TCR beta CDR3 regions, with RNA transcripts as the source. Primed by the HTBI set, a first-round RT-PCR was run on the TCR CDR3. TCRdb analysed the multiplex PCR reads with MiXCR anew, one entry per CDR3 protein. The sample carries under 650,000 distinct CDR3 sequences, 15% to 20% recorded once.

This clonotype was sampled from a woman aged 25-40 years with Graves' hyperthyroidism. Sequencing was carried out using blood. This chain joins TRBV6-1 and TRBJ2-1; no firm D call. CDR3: CASTSFTVPNEQFF. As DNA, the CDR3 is TGTGCCAGCACTTCCTTCACAGTACCAAATGAGCAGTTCTTC.